What follows are 23 T cell receptor beta chains derived from one specimen sequenced in a study of shared clonotypes between healthy human individuals. Assay used: immunoSEQ multiplex PCR; TCRdb lists only in-frame clones, some missing. The sample contains some 2,100,000 clones, almost 96% of which appear only once. Material: naive CD4+ T cells sorted from blood. Sample subset: CD45RA+ positively selected. The receptor source for this set is a man aged 18 to 30 in good health.

V is TRBV19 and J is TRBJ1-1; D is ambiguous. From germline, CDR1 is LNHDA and CDR2 SQIVND (reference sequence). V was clipped by 2 bases and J by 8 bases, with 9 bases between them. The CDR3 is made up of 12 amino acids. This CDR3 is CASSILQHEAFF. The CDR3 nucleotides are TGTGCCAGTAGTATACTACAGCACGAAGCTTTCTTT.

Only a few counts were recorded for this clone. V is TRBV19 and J is TRBJ1-5; no firm D call. V lost 6 bases and J lost 2, with 14 bases in between. Germline-derived CDR1 and CDR2 are LNHDA and SQIVND (reference sequence). This CDR3 has 15 amino acids. The CDR3 coding sequence is TGTGCCAGTAGCCGTCCGGCAGATGGCAATCAGCCCCAGCATTTT. This codes for CASSRPADGNQPQHF.

Notes on this clone: The same CDR3 is also encoded by other DNA sequences in this sample. The J gene is TRBJ2-5, the V gene TRBV2; tentatively, D is TRBD2 (6 bases). Germline CDR1 SNHLY, CDR2 FYNNEI. V was cut by 4 bases and J by 1 base, with 7 bases left in between. The CDR3 runs to 13 residues. The DNA for the CDR3 is TGTGCCAGCAGTGGTAGCGGCCAAGAGACCCAGTACTTC. Residues: CASSGSGQETQYF. Complete variable domain (other parts from reference TRBV2 and TRBJ2-5): EPEVTQTPSHQVTQMGQEVILRCVPISNHLYFYWYRQILGQKVEFLVSFYNNEISEKSEIFDDQFSVERPDGSNFTLKIRSTKLEDSAMYFCASSGSGQETQYFGPGTRLLVL.

The chain couples TRBV28 to TRBJ1-2, with no clear D. The CDR3 runs 14 residues. Germline CDR1 and CDR2: MDHEN and SYDVKM. V lost 5 bases, J lost 3 bases, and 13 bases lay in between. For the CDR3, the DNA is TGTGCCAGCAGTGTTAGTATCGGCCACTATGGCTACACCTTC. Amino acid sequence: CASSVSIGHYGYTF.

V is TRBV6-6 and J is TRBJ2-7; possibly TRBD1 for D (5 bases). CDR1 is MNHNY and CDR2 is SVGAGI in the germline V gene (reference sequence). The CDR3 runs 15 residues. V lost 0 bases and J lost 4, with 13 bases in between. The DNA of the CDR3 is TGTGCCAGCAGTTACTCACAGGCTGGCTCATACGAGCAGTACTTC. Protein: CASSYSQAGSYEQYF.

About this clone: Within the sample, other DNA sequences also encode this same CDR3. The V gene is TRBV10-3, the J gene TRBJ1-5; possible D gene TRBD1, 5 bases. The germline gives CDR1 ENHRY, CDR2 SYGVKD. The CDR3 consists of 15 residues. V dropped 2 bases and J dropped 0 bases, with 8 bases sitting between them. CDR3: CAISEGGNSNQPQHF. The CDR3 DNA follows: TGTGCCATCAGTGAGGGGGGTAATAGCAATCAGCCCCAGCATTTT.

The chain recombines TRBV2 with TRBJ2-5; D possibly corresponds to TRBD1 (5 bases). Trimming cost V 4 bases and J 3 bases, with 9 bases left between them. The germline CDR1 and CDR2 sequences are SNHLY and FYNNEI. The CDR3 loop spans 13 amino acids. CDR3 region: CASSVNRKETQYF. CDR3 DNA: TGTGCCAGCAGTGTGAACAGGAAAGAGACCCAGTACTTC.

The chain employs TRBV2 and TRBJ2-2, with 9 bases that match TRBD1. CDR3 length equals 13 residues. Germline V gene sequence: CDR1 SNHLY, CDR2 FYNNEI. Trimming at V came to 7 bases and at J to 7 bases, leaving 4 bases not matched to a gene. The CDR3 region has the DNA TGTGCCAGCACGGGACAGGGCATCGGGGAGCTGTTTTTT. Amino acids: CASTGQGIGELFF.

About this clone itself: The same CDR3 also results from other DNA sequences found in this sample. The chain has TRBV9 and TRBJ1-1; the D is unclear. V was clipped by 0 bases and J by 1 base, with 7 bases between them. Per the germline V gene, CDR1 is SGDLS and CDR2 is YYNGEE. CDR3 length equals 14 residues. CDR3 DNA sequence: TGTGCCAGCAGCGTAGGGCCTGGGAACACTGAAGCTTTCTTT. As protein: CASSVGPGNTEAFF.

This clone was recorded only once. The chain joins TRBV30 to TRBJ2-5; D is possibly TRBD1 (6 bases). The length of the CDR3 is 14 residues. CDR1 GTSNPN and CDR2 SVGIG come from the germline V gene (reference sequence). V was trimmed by 2 bases and J by 6 bases, leaving 16 bases between them. The CDR3 DNA reads as TGTGCCTGGAGTCACATGGCCAGGGGCCAGACCCAGTACTTC. Translated: CAWSHMARGQTQYF.

The chain carries TRBV19 and TRBJ2-3; 10 bases agree with TRBD2. Germline trimming cut 5 bases from V and 2 bases from J; bases unmatched to any gene: 10. The CDR3 runs to 17 residues. CDR1 LNHDA and CDR2 SQIVND come from the germline V gene (reference sequence). The CDR3 DNA follows: TGTGCCAGTAGTCTTGGGGCTAGCGGGAGAAACACAGATACGCAGTATTTT. It is translated as CASSLGASGRNTDTQYF.

This rearrangement joins TRBV9 to TRBJ2-7; 9 bases agree with TRBD1. The CDR3 totals 15 residues. J gave up 4 bases and V 0 bases, and 5 bases lay outside the gene matches. The germline gives CDR1 SGDLS, CDR2 YYNGEE. The CDR3 region is CASSVATGGMYEQYF. The CDR3 nucleotides are TGTGCCAGCAGCGTAGCCACAGGGGGCATGTACGAGCAGTACTTC.

A note on this clone: The sample has other DNA sequences that encode this CDR3 too. In DNA, the CDR3 is TGTGCCAGCTCACCACCGGGACTAGCGGGAGGGAATGAGCAGTTCTTC. Its translation: CASSPPGLAGGNEQFF. This rearrangement joins TRBV18 to TRBJ2-1; 16 bases match TRBD2. With 0 bases clipped from V and 7 bases from J, the junction kept 0 bases outside the gene matches. Germline loops: CDR1 KGHSH, CDR2 LQKENI. The CDR3 contains 16 residues.

This clone was picked up one time. This rearrangement joins TRBV4-3 to TRBJ1-6; 8 bases fit TRBD1. Germline loops: CDR1 LGHNA, CDR2 YSLEER. The V segment lost 0 bases and the J segment 9 bases; nucleotides outside the gene matches: 10. The CDR3 sequence is 17 residues long. This chain's CDR3 is CASSQDQGADVRSPLHF. The DNA of the CDR3 is TGCGCCAGCAGCCAAGATCAGGGGGCGGACGTACGTTCACCCCTCCACTTT.

Regarding this clone: Within the sample, other DNA sequences also encode this same CDR3. The chain has TRBV5-4 and TRBJ1-2; 9 bases match TRBD1. The CDR3 has 14 amino acids. Germline V gives CDR1 SGHNT, CDR2 YYREEE (reference sequence). With 4 bases clipped from V and 4 bases from J, the junction kept 5 bases outside the gene matches. The CDR3 loop reads CASSPGQGSYGYTF. DNA of the CDR3: TGTGCCAGCAGCCCAGGACAGGGGAGCTATGGCTACACCTTC.

The rearrangement uses TRBV6-1 and TRBJ1-4; TRBD1 matches 7 bases. Trimming cost V 4 bases and J 0 bases; bases outside gene matches: 8. The CDR3 contains 17 residues. Germline V lookup: CDR1 MNHNS, CDR2 SASEGT. For the CDR3, the DNA is TGTGCCAGCAGTGGGGGGACAGAAATTGCAACTAATGAAAAACTGTTTTTT. As protein: CASSGGTEIATNEKLFF.

This chain uses TRBV16 with TRBJ2-5, with 8 bases lining up with TRBD2. The germline V gene encodes CDR1 KGHSY and CDR2 FQNENV. After removal of 2 bases from V and 4 bases from J, the junction contained 6 bases not matched to a gene. The CDR3 loop spans 15 amino acids. The CDR3 is CASSQGRTSGETQYF. As DNA, the CDR3 is TGTGCCAGCAGCCAAGGTCGAACTAGCGGAGAGACCCAGTACTTC.

Comments on this clone: One end of the junction is discordant with germline, which a read error may explain. The chain carries TRBV7-7 and TRBJ2-5, with 12 bases aligning to TRBD2. CDR3 size: 14 residues. CDR1 SSHAT and CDR2 FNYEAQ come from the germline V gene (reference sequence). DNA of the CDR3: TGTGCTAGCAGCGCCCAGACTAGCGGGGGCGCCCAGTACTTC. It is translated as CASSAQTSGGAQYF.

About this clone itself: Other DNA sequences in the same sample also yield this CDR3. V and J are TRBV25-1 and TRBJ2-5, with D perhaps matching TRBD1 (5 bases). Germline loops: CDR1 MGHDK, CDR2 SYGVNS. This CDR3 comprises 13 residues. V lost 1 base and J 5 bases, leaving 8 bases between the germline ends. The CDR3 loop reads CASSEWGLETQYF. In nucleotides, the CDR3 is TGTGCCAGCAGTGAATGGGGCTTGGAGACCCAGTACTTC. Combining the CDR3 with reference TRBV25-1 and TRBJ2-5 gives the whole variable domain EADIYQTPRYLVIGTGKKITLECSQTMGHDKMYWYQQDPGMELHLIHYSYGVNSTEKGDLSSESTVSRIRTEHFPLTLESARPSHTSQYLCASSEWGLETQYFGPGTRLLVL.

In regard to this clone: The same CDR3 can be traced to other DNA sequences in this sample. The chain couples TRBV7-9 to TRBJ1-1; D is possibly TRBD1 (5 bases). The CDR3 has 13 residues. V was pared by 5 bases and J by 1 base, with 8 bases between. Germline V gene sequence: CDR1 SEHNR, CDR2 FQNEAQ (reference sequence). The DNA of the CDR3 is TGTGCCAGCAGCCCAGGACAGAACACTGAAGCTTTCTTT. Its translation: CASSPGQNTEAFF. Variable domain in full (rest from reference TRBV7-9 and TRBJ1-1): DTGVSQNPRHKITKRGQNVTFRCDPISEHNRLYWYRQTLGQGPEFLTYFQNEAQLEKSRLLSDRFSAERPKGSFSTLEIQRTEQGDSAMYLCASSPGQNTEAFFGQGTRLTVV.

This chain connects TRBV5-1 to TRBJ2-3; maybe TRBD2 (6 bases). The CDR3 contains 17 residues. The V gene lost 0 bases and the J gene lost 0 bases, with 14 bases spanning the gap. Germline CDR1 is SGHRS and CDR2 is YFSETQ. DNA for the CDR3: TGCGCCAGCAGCTTGGAGCCAGCGGGTAGTAGCACAGATACGCAGTATTTT. Protein sequence: CASSLEPAGSSTDTQYF.

This rearrangement joins TRBV15 to TRBJ2-5; D not resolved. V lost 0 bases to trimming and J lost 3 bases, with 8 bases between them. Germline CDR1 LNHNV, CDR2 YYDKDF (reference sequence). This CDR3 spans 14 amino acids. The CDR3 coding sequence is TGTGCCACCAGCAGAGATCGAGTGGAAGAGACCCAGTACTTC. Residues: CATSRDRVEETQYF.

Worth noting for this clone: The same CDR3 is also encoded by other DNA sequences in this sample. This chain connects TRBV5-8 to TRBJ1-5, with 9 bases identical to TRBD1. Germline V gives CDR1 SGHTS, CDR2 YDEGEE. The CDR3 covers 16 residues. J lost 4 bases, V lost 5 bases, and 10 bases had no gene match. Written as DNA, the CDR3 is TGTGCCAGCAGTCTCGGAACAGGGGGCGGAAATCAGCCCCAGCATTTT. Protein product: CASSLGTGGGNQPQHF.